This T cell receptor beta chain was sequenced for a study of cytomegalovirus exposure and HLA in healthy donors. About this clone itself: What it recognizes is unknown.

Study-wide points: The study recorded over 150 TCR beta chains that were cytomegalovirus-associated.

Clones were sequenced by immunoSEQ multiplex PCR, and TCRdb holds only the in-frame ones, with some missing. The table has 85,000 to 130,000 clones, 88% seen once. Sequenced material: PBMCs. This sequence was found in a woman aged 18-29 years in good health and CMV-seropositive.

Here the CDR3 DNA reads TGTGCCAGCAGTACTAACGGACAGCCCAATTCACCCCTCCACTTT. Its protein product is CASSTNGQPNSPLHF. The chain links TRBV6-5 to TRBJ1-6; D is perhaps TRBD1 (6 bases). The V end lost 5 bases, the J end lost 7 bases, and 15 bases lay between the germline ends. Germline V gene lookup returns CDR1 MNHEY and CDR2 SVGAGI. CDR3 size: 15 residues.